This TCR beta chain originates from a study of blood T cell repertoires in COVID-19. Turning to the study itself: Samples taken during acute and convalescent COVID-19 were collected in the United States, Italy and Spain. Sample material is recorded as cDNA or gDNA derived from T cells, B-cell-depleted T cells, or PBMCs.

Original data processing: Reference gene primer amplification yielded estimated nucleated cell counts. Clones were sequenced by immunoSEQ multiplex PCR, and TCRdb holds only the in-frame ones, with some missing. The D gene and trimming were derived from the DNA, and the V and J assignments and clone size from that table. The sample has approximately 29,000 clones, over 75% seen once. The J segment lost 7 bases and the V segment lost 3 bases, leaving 8 bases of the junction unmatched. This CDR3 is 15 amino acids long. Germline CDR1 reads SGHRS; CDR2 reads YFSETQ. The gene calls are TRBV5-1 and TRBJ2-1; 9 bases are a match to TRBD1. The specimen sequenced was peripheral blood. The sequence was obtained from a woman aged 55-75 years with active COVID-19. This CDR3 reads CASSYSGQGLNEQFF. DNA for the CDR3: TGCGCCAGCAGCTATTCGGGACAGGGTCTGAATGAGCAGTTCTTC.